These 32 T cell receptor beta chains came from one sample sequenced in a study of technical replicates of blood from a handful of donors. Assay used: immunoSEQ multiplex PCR; TCRdb lists only in-frame clones, some missing. The data hold 95,000 or so clones, with approximately 95% observed a single time. The specimen sequenced was T cells isolated from PBMCs. These receptors came from a human donor in good health.

This clone occurred once. The CDR3 loop is CASSPLDRAIGYEQYF. The DNA for the CDR3 is TGTGCCAGCTCACCATTGGACAGGGCCATCGGTTACGAGCAGTACTTC. The chain links TRBV18 to TRBJ2-7; TRBD1 matches 8 bases. Germline trimming cut 2 bases from V and 4 bases from J; bases unmatched to any gene: 10. This CDR3 has 16 amino acids. CDR1 is KGHSH and CDR2 is LQKENI in the germline V gene.

The chain joins TRBV6-5 to TRBJ2-3, with D possibly being TRBD2 (6 bases). The CDR3 loop spans 16 amino acids. Germline values: CDR1 MNHEY, CDR2 SVGAGI. Trimming removed 0 bases at V and 0 bases at J, with 10 bases between. The CDR3 sequence is CASSYSMSGSTDTQYF. The CDR3 DNA reads as TGTGCCAGCAGTTACTCGATGAGCGGGAGCACAGATACGCAGTATTTT.

This chain connects TRBV5-8 to TRBJ1-2; no definite D call. The V end lost 0 bases, the J end lost 0 bases, and 9 bases lay between the germline ends. The CDR3 spans 15 residues. CDR1 and CDR2 (germline): SGHTS, YDEGEE. The CDR3, as DNA: TGTGCCAGCAGCTTGGGACGGGATCCTAACTATGGCTACACCTTC. Protein product: CASSLGRDPNYGYTF.

This chain joins TRBV27 and TRBJ2-7; D is possibly TRBD1 (6 bases). V gave up 6 bases and J gave up 4 bases, with 22 bases separating them. The CDR3 length is 16 residues. Per germline, CDR1 MNHEY and CDR2 SMNVEV (reference sequence). The CDR3 is CASSPSEGVVVYEQYF. The CDR3 nucleotides read TGTGCCAGCAGCCCAAGTGAGGGGGTGGTTGTATACGAGCAGTACTTC.

This clone showed up just a few times. The CDR3 DNA follows: TGTGCCAGTAGTATGGGGGGGCTCCAGCCCCAGCATTTT. This encodes CASSMGGLQPQHF. V and J are TRBV19 and TRBJ1-5; maybe TRBD1 (6 bases). The V end was cut by 3 bases, the J end by 7 bases, with 10 bases between. CDR3 size: 13 residues. From germline, CDR1 is LNHDA and CDR2 SQIVND (reference sequence).

The chain employs TRBV5-1 and TRBJ2-1; TRBD2 is a possible D gene (5 bases). Germline values: CDR1 SGHRS, CDR2 YFSETQ. With 0 bases removed from V and 0 bases from J, the gap between germline ends came to 7 bases. CDR3 length: 15 amino acids. CDR3 residues: CASSLGADSYNEQFF. The CDR3 DNA reads as TGCGCCAGCAGCTTGGGAGCGGACTCCTACAATGAGCAGTTCTTC.

The genes are TRBV13 and TRBJ2-5; 8 bases line up with TRBD2. V dropped 0 bases and J dropped 3; count of bases not matched to a gene: 6. Germline CDR1 PRHDT, CDR2 FYEKMQ (reference sequence). The CDR3 extends over 16 amino acids. Written as DNA, the CDR3 is TGTGCCAGCAGCTTAGGCCGGATACTAGCGGAAGAGACCCAGTACTTC. As protein: CASSLGRILAEETQYF.

The chain employs TRBV4-3 and TRBJ2-5; 10 bases match TRBD2. J gave up 6 bases and V 0 bases, and 10 bases lay outside the gene matches. From germline, CDR1 is LGHNA and CDR2 YSLEER. The CDR3 consists of 17 residues. This CDR3 reads CASSQDYTSGIGKTQYF. As DNA, the CDR3 is TGCGCCAGCAGCCAAGATTACACTAGCGGGATTGGGAAGACCCAGTACTTC.

The chain has TRBV6-4 and TRBJ2-3; 7 nucleotides align to TRBD1. The CDR3 totals 16 residues. Losses at the gene ends were 0 bases for V and 2 bases for J; bases not matched to a gene: 5. The V gene's germline CDR1 is MRHNA and CDR2 SNTAGT. CDR3 region: CASSDSLGQITDTQYF. CDR3 in DNA: TGTGCCAGCAGTGACTCTCTGGGACAGATCACAGATACGCAGTATTTT.

This clone was found once. The chain is built from TRBV25-1 and TRBJ2-5, with 7 bases aligning to TRBD2. The V gene end was trimmed by 3 bases and the J gene end by 1 base; junction bases not matched to a gene: 5. There are 15 residues in the CDR3. CDR1 is MGHDK, CDR2 SYGVNS, per germline. CDR3 sequence (DNA): TGTGCCAGCAGTGATGGCGGGAGAGTCCAAGAGACCCAGTACTTC. As protein: CASSDGGRVQETQYF.

This chain joins TRBV10-3 and TRBJ2-1; weak D call: TRBD2 (5 bases). V was clipped by 5 bases and J by 12 bases, with 14 bases between them. Germline CDR1 and CDR2: ENHRY and SYGVKD. This CDR3 spans 12 amino acids. In DNA, the CDR3 is TGTGCCATCAGTACATTACACGGAGGGCAGTTCTTC. Its translation is CAISTLHGGQFF.

This chain connects TRBV12-5 to TRBJ2-1; tentative D call: TRBD2 (6 bases). Trimming shortened V by 5 bases and J by 7 bases, and 12 bases separated the two germline ends. The CDR3 extends over 13 amino acids. In germline, CDR1 is LGHNT, CDR2 FRNRAP. CDR3 bases: TGTGCTAGTGGTCCGTTTGGGGGGAATGAGCAGTTCTTC. Translation gives CASGPFGGNEQFF.

The chain links TRBV7-2 to TRBJ2-5; 7 bases fit TRBD2. The CDR3 is 16 residues long. Germline CDR1 SGHTA, CDR2 FQGNSA. The junction had 7 bases not matched to a gene; V was cut back by 2 bases and J by 1 base. The CDR3 loop reads CASSLSGTTVQETQYF. The CDR3 nucleotides read TGTGCCAGCAGCTTATCCGGGACTACTGTCCAAGAGACCCAGTACTTC.

V and J are TRBV10-2 and TRBJ2-7, with unresolved D. The CDR3 covers 11 residues. From germline, CDR1 is WSHSY and CDR2 SAAADI. Trimming removed 3 bases from V and 4 bases from J, with 4 bases in between. CDR3: CASSDPYEQYF. In DNA, the CDR3 is TGCGCCAGCAGTGATCCTTACGAGCAGTACTTC.

The V gene is TRBV28, the J gene TRBJ2-3; 8 nucleotides align to TRBD2. CDR3 length equals 15 residues. Looked up from germline, CDR1 is MDHEN and CDR2 is SYDVKM. Unmatched junction bases numbered 11, after V lost 6 bases and J lost 6 bases. The CDR3 sequence: CASRGAGEGEDTQYF. In DNA form, the CDR3 reads TGTGCCAGCAGGGGAGCGGGAGAGGGGGAGGATACGCAGTATTTT.

As regards this clone: Other DNA sequences in this specimen translate into the identical CDR3. V gene TRBV19 combines with J gene TRBJ2-1; maybe TRBD2 (5 bases). The CDR3 spans 15 residues. With 1 base removed from V and 0 bases from J, the gap between germline ends came to 7 bases. Germline CDR1 and CDR2: LNHDA and SQIVND (reference sequence). Here the CDR3 reads CASSIAGSSYNEQFF. For the CDR3, the DNA is TGTGCCAGTAGTATAGCGGGGAGCTCCTACAATGAGCAGTTCTTC.

J is TRBJ2-6 and V is TRBV19; a possible D gene is TRBD1 (5 bases). The CDR3 consists of 18 residues. The germline V gene has CDR1 LNHDA and CDR2 SQIVND (reference sequence). The germline V and J ends were trimmed by 0 bases and 0 bases, with 12 bases remaining between them. CDR3 DNA: TGTGCCAGTAGTATAGATGGGCAGGGTTACTCTGGGGCCAACGTCCTGACTTTC. Its translation: CASSIDGQGYSGANVLTF.

The CDR3 loop reads CASSSQGYEQYF. The DNA for the CDR3 is TGTGCCAGCAGCTCACAGGGATACGAGCAGTACTTC. The chain recombines TRBV7-3 with TRBJ2-7; perhaps TRBD1 as D (6 bases). Germline CDR1 reads SGHTA; CDR2 reads FQGTGA. This CDR3 is 12 amino acids long. V was clipped by 4 bases and J by 4 bases, with 8 bases between them.

The gene calls are TRBV11-3 and TRBJ1-2; no clear D. The V gene's germline CDR1 is SGHNT and CDR2 YENEEA. V was cut by 8 bases and J by 4 bases, with 11 bases left in between. The CDR3 has 12 residues. The CDR3, as DNA: TGTGCCAGCGGTTTTTTTAGCTATGGCTACACCTTC. Its translation: CASGFFSYGYTF.

The chain joins TRBV9 to TRBJ2-2; TRBD1 matches at 9 bases. V gave up 2 bases and J gave up 6 bases; unmatched junction bases: 11. The CDR3 spans 17 residues. Germline V CDR1 and CDR2: SGDLS, YYNGEE. The CDR3 region is CASSVYSGWDRAGELFF. The CDR3 DNA sequence: TGTGCCAGCAGCGTTTACTCGGGGTGGGACAGGGCCGGGGAGCTGTTTTTT.

V is TRBV6-5 and J is TRBJ2-5; D remains unclear. Germline V CDR1 and CDR2: MNHEY, SVGAGI. Trimming took off 2 bases at V and 2 bases at J, with 9 bases between the two ends. The CDR3 consists of 14 residues. CDR3 residues: CASSYGQEQETQYF. CDR3 nucleotide sequence: TGTGCCAGCAGTTACGGGCAAGAACAAGAGACCCAGTACTTC.

This chain uses TRBV7-2 with TRBJ2-1; 14 nucleotides line up with TRBD2. With V trimmed by 5 bases and J by 6 bases, 3 bases remained unmatched. The CDR3 runs 15 residues. In germline, CDR1 is SGHTA, CDR2 FQGNSA. The DNA for the CDR3 is TGTGCCAGCAGCCCTGGGACTAGCGGGGGCAATGAGCAGTTCTTC. This codes for CASSPGTSGGNEQFF. Supplemented by reference TRBV7-2 and TRBJ2-1, the full variable domain reads GAGVSQSPSNKVTEKGKDVELRCDPISGHTALYWYRQSLGQGLEFLIYFQGNSAPDKSGLPSDRFSAERTGGSVSTLTIQRTQQEDSAVYLCASSPGTSGGNEQFFGPGTRLTVL.

The chain has TRBV28 and TRBJ2-7; D perhaps matches TRBD1 (6 bases). Germline V gene sequence: CDR1 MDHEN, CDR2 SYDVKM. V lost 8 bases to trimming and J lost 3 bases, with 11 bases between them. The CDR3 has 12 residues. CDR3 nucleotide sequence: TGTGCCAGCCAGGACAGCCTCTACGAGCAGTACTTC. Translating it yields CASQDSLYEQYF. Full variable domain (outside the CDR3, taken from reference TRBV28 and TRBJ2-7): DVKVTQSSRYLVKRTGEKVFLECVQDMDHENMFWYRQDPGLGLRLIYFSYDVKMKEKGDIPEGYSVSREKKERFSLILESASTNQTSMYLCASQDSLYEQYFGPGTRLTVT.

This chain links TRBV30 with TRBJ1-2; D gene uncertain. The CDR3 loop spans 12 amino acids. Trimming cost V 3 bases and J 4 bases, with 9 bases left between them. Germline CDR1 reads GTSNPN; CDR2 reads SVGIG (reference sequence). The CDR3 region has the DNA TGTGCCTGGAGCACTGGCGGCTATGGCTACACCTTC. Its translation is CAWSTGGYGYTF. Drawing the rest from reference TRBV30 and TRBJ1-2, the complete variable domain is SQTIHQWPATLVQPVGSPLSLECTVEGTSNPNLYWYRQAAGRGLQLLFYSVGIGQISSEVPQNLSASRPQDRQFILSSKKLLLSDSGFYLCAWSTGGYGYTFGSGTRLTVV.

This chain joins TRBV5-6 and TRBJ2-3; a possible D gene is TRBD2 (5 bases). V lost 0 bases to trimming and J lost 1 base, with 12 bases between them. The length of the CDR3 is 16 residues. The V gene's germline CDR1 is SGHDT and CDR2 YYEEEE. The CDR3 DNA is TGTGCCAGCAGCTTGGTCTTTTTCGGGGGCACAGATACGCAGTATTTT. Its translation: CASSLVFFGGTDTQYF.

V gene TRBV28 combines with J gene TRBJ1-1; TRBD1 agrees at 9 bases. Germline V gene data show CDR1 as MDHEN and CDR2 as SYDVKM. CDR3 length: 15 residues. V trimming: 5 bases; J trimming: 4 bases; junction bases outside the gene matches: 8. In DNA form, the CDR3 reads TGTGCCAGCAGTGGGGACAGGGTCCGGAGCACTGAAGCTTTCTTT. It translates to CASSGDRVRSTEAFF.

This chain joins TRBV5-1 and TRBJ2-5, with 9 bases identical to TRBD2. Trimming cost V 7 bases and J 2 bases; bases outside gene matches: 6. The CDR3 consists of 14 residues. Germline CDR1 is SGHRS and CDR2 is YFSETQ. The CDR3 region is CASFLGLAQETQYF. CDR3 sequence (DNA): TGCGCCAGCTTCCTAGGACTAGCGCAAGAGACCCAGTACTTC.

This clone was found once. V is TRBV5-1 and J is TRBJ2-1, with TRBD2 matching 7 bases. Germline V gene data show CDR1 as SGHRS and CDR2 as YFSETQ. The CDR3 loop spans 15 amino acids. With V trimmed by 0 bases and J by 6 bases, 6 bases remained unmatched. For the CDR3, the DNA is TGCGCCAGCAGCTTGGTGGTAGCGGGCCTCAATGAGCAGTTCTTC. It is translated as CASSLVVAGLNEQFF.

The chain joins TRBV7-9 to TRBJ2-7; 7 nucleotides agree with TRBD2. The CDR3 contains 15 residues. Per germline, CDR1 SEHNR and CDR2 FQNEAQ (reference sequence). V lost 1 base, J lost 4 bases, and 7 bases stayed unmatched. This chain's CDR3 is CASSLGGGRVYEQYF. The CDR3 DNA reads TGTGCCAGCAGCTTAGGGGGCGGGAGAGTATACGAGCAGTACTTC.

This chain joins TRBV6-5 and TRBJ2-1; possible D gene TRBD1, 6 bases. The CDR3 runs to 15 residues. Trimming took off 6 bases at V and 8 bases at J, with 20 bases between the two ends. The germline V gene has CDR1 MNHEY and CDR2 SVGAGI. CDR3 amino acids: CASSLGSTGSYEQFF. CDR3 coding DNA: TGTGCCAGCAGCTTAGGGTCAACAGGGTCCTATGAGCAGTTCTTC.

This chain joins TRBV7-9 and TRBJ2-7; D not certain. CDR1 is SEHNR, CDR2 FQNEAQ, per germline (reference sequence). V was trimmed by 3 bases and J by 3 bases, leaving 12 bases between them. CDR3 length equals 14 residues. In DNA, the CDR3 is TGTGCCAGCAGCTTTGAGGAGAGAAACTACGAGCAGTACTTC. It translates to CASSFEERNYEQYF. The whole variable domain, filled in from reference TRBV7-9 and TRBJ2-7, reads DTGVSQNPRHKITKRGQNVTFRCDPISEHNRLYWYRQTLGQGPEFLTYFQNEAQLEKSRLLSDRFSAERPKGSFSTLEIQRTEQGDSAMYLCASSFEERNYEQYFGPGTRLTVT.

In its sample, this clone was seen once. The chain uses TRBV30 and TRBJ1-3; no firm D call. The CDR3 has 14 residues. V was pared by 7 bases and J by 2 bases, with 15 bases between. Germline V lookup: CDR1 GTSNPN, CDR2 SVGIG (reference sequence). The DNA of the CDR3 is TGTGCCTCTAGGCGGGGAGGGACTGGAAACACCATATATTTT. Its protein is CASRRGGTGNTIYF.